This T cell receptor beta chain was observed in a study of cytomegalovirus exposure and HLA in healthy donors. General study findings and limits: The classifier reportedly diagnosed cytomegalovirus status with high specificity and sensitivity. Subsequent analysis of the approximately 110 validation repertoires found a tendency for first-cohort TCR clusters to co-occur. Overall, some 160 TCR beta chains were annotated as cytomegalovirus-associated. Many donors shared some public TCRs, even though most TCR sequences were rare.

Concerning this clone itself: As yet, its antigen is unknown.

Repertoires were generated with immunoSEQ multiplex PCR, while TCRdb's copy carries only in-frame clones and drops some. The table lists some 110,000 clones, approximately 90% of them singletons. Sequencing was performed on PBMCs. This clonotype originated in a man aged 18 to 30 in good health and CMV-seronegative.

The CDR3 DNA reads as TGTGCCAGCAGTCGAATACCGACTCATAGAGAAAACTACGAGCAGTACTTC. Translation gives CASSRIPTHRENYEQYF. This chain uses TRBV27 with TRBJ2-7; no clear D gene. Germline CDR1 is MNHEY and CDR2 is SMNVEV (reference sequence). This CDR3 comprises 17 residues. V dropped 5 bases and J dropped 3 bases, with 23 bases sitting between them.